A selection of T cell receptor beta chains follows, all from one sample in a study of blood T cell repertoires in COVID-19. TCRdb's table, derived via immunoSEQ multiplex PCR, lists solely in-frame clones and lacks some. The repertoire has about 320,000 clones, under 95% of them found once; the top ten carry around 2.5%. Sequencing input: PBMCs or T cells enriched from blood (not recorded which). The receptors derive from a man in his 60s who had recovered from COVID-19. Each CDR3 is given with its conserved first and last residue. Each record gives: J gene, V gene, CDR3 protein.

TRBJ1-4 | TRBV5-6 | CASSLVGGRVGVEKLFF
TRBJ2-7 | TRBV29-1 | CSAGQGAYEQYF
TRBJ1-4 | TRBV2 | CASSVAGQGFAFSEKLFF
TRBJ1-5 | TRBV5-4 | CASSETGSNQPQHF
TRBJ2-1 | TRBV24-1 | CATTPSTGINEQFF
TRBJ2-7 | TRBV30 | CAWSVQGSSEQYF
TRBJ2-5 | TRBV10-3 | CAISEGTSGGKTQYF
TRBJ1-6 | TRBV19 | CASSGDRLISPLHF
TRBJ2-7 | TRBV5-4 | CASSTGLAGGLEQYF
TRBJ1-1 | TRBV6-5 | CASSYTGQYTEAFF
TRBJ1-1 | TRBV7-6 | CASSLRGQGAGGGAFF
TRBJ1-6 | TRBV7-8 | CASSPEGGPNSPLHF
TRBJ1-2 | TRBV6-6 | CASSHRQLRDGYTF
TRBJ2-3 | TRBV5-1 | CASTQGPGTDTQYF
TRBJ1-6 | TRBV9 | CASSPDISPLHF
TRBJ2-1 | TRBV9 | CASSPPGLADNEQFF